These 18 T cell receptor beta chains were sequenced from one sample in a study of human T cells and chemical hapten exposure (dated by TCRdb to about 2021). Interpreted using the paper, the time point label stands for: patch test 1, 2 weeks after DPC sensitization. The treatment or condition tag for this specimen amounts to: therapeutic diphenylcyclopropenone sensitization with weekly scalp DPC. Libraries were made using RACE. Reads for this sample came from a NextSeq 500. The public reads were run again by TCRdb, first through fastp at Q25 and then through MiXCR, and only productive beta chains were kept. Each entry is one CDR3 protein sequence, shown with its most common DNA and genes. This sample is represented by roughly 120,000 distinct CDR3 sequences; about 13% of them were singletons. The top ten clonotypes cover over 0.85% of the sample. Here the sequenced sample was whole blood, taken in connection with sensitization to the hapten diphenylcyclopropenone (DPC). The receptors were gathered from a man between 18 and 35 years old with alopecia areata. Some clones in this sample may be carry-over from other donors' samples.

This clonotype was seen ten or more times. The CDR3 loop reads CASSRSGARGNQETQYF. The CDR3 DNA sequence: TGCGCCAGCAGCCGATCCGGGGCCAGGGGGAACCAAGAGACCCAGTACTTC. V gene TRBV4-3 combines with J gene TRBJ2-5; 7 nucleotides line up with TRBD1. Trimming at V came to 4 bases and at J to 0 bases, leaving 11 bases not matched to a gene. Per germline, CDR1 LGHNA and CDR2 YSLEER. There are 17 residues in the CDR3.

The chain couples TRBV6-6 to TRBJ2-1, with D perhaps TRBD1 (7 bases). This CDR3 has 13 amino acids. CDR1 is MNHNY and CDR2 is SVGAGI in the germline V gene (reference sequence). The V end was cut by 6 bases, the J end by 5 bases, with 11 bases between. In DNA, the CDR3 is TGTGCCAGCAGGGGGGGACAGAACAATGAGCAGTTCTTC. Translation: CASRGGQNNEQFF.

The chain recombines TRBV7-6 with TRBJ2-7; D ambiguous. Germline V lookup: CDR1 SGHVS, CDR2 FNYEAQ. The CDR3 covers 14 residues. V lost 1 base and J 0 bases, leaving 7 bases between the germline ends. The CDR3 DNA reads TGTGCCAGCAGCTTAGGTTTTTTCTCCTACGAGCAGTACTTC. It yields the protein CASSLGFFSYEQYF.

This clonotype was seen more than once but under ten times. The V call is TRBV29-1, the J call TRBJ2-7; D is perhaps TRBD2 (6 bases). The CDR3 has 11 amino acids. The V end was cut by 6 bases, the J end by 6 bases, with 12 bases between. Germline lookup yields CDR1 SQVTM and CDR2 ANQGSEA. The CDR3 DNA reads TGCAGCGTCGCTCCCGGGGGCGAGCAGTACTTC. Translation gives CSVAPGGEQYF.

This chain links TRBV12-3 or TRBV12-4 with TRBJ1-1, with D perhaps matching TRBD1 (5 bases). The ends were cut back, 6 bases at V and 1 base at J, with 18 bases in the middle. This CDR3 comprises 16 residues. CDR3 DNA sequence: TGTGCCAGCAGCTCCCGTCCGGGGGTTGAGAACACTGAAGCTTTCTTT. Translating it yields CASSSRPGVENTEAFF.

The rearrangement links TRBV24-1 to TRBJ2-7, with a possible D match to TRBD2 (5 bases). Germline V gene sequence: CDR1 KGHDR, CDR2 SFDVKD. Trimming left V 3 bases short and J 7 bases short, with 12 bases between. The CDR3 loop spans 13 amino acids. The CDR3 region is CATSDGQPGEQYF. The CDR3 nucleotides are TGTGCCACCAGTGATGGGCAGCCGGGGGAGCAGTACTTC.

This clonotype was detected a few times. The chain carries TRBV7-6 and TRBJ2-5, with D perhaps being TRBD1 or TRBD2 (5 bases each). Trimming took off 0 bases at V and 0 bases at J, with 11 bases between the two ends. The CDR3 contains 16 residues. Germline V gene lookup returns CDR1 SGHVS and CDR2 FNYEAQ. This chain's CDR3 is CASSLAAGAYQETQYF. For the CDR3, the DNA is TGTGCCAGCAGCTTAGCCGCCGGGGCCTACCAAGAGACCCAGTACTTC. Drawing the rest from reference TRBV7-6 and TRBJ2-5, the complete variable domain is GAGVSQSPRYKVTKRGQDVALRCDPISGHVSLYWYRQALGQGPEFLTYFNYEAQQDKSGLPNDRFSAERPEGSISTLTIQRTEQRDSAMYRCASSLAAGAYQETQYFGPGTRLLVL.

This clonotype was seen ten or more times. CDR3 amino acids: CASSFTQVGNQPQHF. DNA for the CDR3: TGTGCCAGCAGTTTTACACAGGTCGGTAATCAGCCCCAGCATTTT. The chain uses TRBV28 and TRBJ1-5, with a tentative D call TRBD1 (5 bases). The germline V gene encodes CDR1 MDHEN and CDR2 SYDVKM. Trimming removed 3 bases from V and 4 bases from J, with 13 bases in between. The length of the CDR3 is 15 residues.

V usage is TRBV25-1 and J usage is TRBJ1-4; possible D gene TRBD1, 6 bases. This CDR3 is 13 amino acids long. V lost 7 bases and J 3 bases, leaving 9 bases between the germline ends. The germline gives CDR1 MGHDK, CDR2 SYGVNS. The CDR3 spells CASNQGPNEKLFF. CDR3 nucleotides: TGTGCCAGCAATCAGGGGCCTAATGAAAAACTGTTTTTT.

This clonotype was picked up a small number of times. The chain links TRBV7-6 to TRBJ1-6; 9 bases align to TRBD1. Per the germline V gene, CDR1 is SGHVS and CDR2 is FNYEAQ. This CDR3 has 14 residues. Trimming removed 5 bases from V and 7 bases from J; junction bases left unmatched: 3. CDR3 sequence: CASSQDRGNSPLHF. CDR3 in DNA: TGTGCCAGCAGCCAAGACAGGGGGAATTCACCCCTCCACTTT.

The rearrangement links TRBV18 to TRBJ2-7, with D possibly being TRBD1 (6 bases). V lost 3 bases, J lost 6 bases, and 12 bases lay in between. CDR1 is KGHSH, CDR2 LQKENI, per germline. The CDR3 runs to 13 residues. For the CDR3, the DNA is TGTGCCAGCTCACCTGAGACAGGCGGCGAGCAGTACGTC. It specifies CASSPETGGEQYV.

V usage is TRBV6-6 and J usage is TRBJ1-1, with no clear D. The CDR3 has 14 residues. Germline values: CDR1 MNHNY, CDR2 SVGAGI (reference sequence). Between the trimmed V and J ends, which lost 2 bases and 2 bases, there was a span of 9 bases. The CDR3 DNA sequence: TGTGCCAGCAGTTACCTTGGTCGAAACACTGAAGCTTTCTTT. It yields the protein CASSYLGRNTEAFF.

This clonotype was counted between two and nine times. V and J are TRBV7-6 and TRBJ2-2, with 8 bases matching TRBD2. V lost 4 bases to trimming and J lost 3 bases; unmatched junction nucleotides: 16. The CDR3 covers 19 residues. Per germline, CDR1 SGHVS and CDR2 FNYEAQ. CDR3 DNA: TGTGCCAGCAGCTCGGTAGCGGGATCAAGACAGCGTCACACCGGGGAGCTGTTTTTT. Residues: CASSSVAGSRQRHTGELFF.

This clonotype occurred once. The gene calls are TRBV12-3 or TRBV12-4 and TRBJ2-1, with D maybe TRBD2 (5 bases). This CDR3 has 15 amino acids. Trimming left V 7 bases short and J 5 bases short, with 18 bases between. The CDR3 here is CASTPLGLANNEQFF. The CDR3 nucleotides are TGTGCCAGCACCCCCCTCGGGCTAGCCAACAATGAGCAGTTCTTC.

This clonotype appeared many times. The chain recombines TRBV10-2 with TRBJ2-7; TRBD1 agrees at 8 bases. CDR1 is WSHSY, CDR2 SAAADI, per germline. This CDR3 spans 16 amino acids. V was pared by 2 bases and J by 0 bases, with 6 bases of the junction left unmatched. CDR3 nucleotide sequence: TGCGCCAGCAGTGAGGGACAGGGAACTCTCTCCTACGAGCAGTACTTC. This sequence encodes CASSEGQGTLSYEQYF.

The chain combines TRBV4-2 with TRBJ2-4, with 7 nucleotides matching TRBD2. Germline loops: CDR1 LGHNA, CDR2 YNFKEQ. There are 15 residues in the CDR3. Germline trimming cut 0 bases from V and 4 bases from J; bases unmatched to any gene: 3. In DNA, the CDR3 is TGTGCCAGCAGCCAAGAGAGGGGAGGGAAAAACATTCAGTACTTC. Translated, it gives CASSQERGGKNIQYF.

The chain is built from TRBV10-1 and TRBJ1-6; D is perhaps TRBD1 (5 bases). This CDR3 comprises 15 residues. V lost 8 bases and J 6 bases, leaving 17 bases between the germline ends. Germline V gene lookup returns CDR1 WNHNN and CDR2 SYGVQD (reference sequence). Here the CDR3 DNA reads TGCGCCAGCCTCGAGAGGGACCGTCTTAATTCACCCCTCCACTTT. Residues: CASLERDRLNSPLHF.

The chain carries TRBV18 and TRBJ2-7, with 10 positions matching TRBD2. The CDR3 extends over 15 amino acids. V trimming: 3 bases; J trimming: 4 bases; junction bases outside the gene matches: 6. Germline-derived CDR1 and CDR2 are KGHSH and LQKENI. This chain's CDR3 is CASSPEGSGGYEQYV. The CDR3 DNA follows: TGTGCCAGCTCACCCGAGGGTAGCGGGGGGTACGAGCAGTACGTC.